This T cell receptor (beta chain) comes out of a study of blood T cell repertoires in COVID-19. Across the whole study: Sites across the United States, Italy and Spain contributed samples from acute and convalescent COVID-19.

Under the authors' procedure: Estimated nucleated cell counts came from reference gene primer amplification. The assay was immunoSEQ multiplex PCR, and TCRdb's table has in-frame clones only and misses some. That table gives V, J and clone size, and the DNA gave D and trimming. The sample shows roughly 74,000 clones, 88% of them seen only once. This clone came up once. The length of the CDR3 is 14 residues. Trimming left V 2 bases short and J 4 bases short, with 12 bases between. CDR1 SGHTA and CDR2 FQGNSA come from the germline V gene. This clonotype was sampled from a woman older than 75 with active or convalescent COVID-19. Sequences were obtained from peripheral blood. V gene TRBV7-2 combines with J gene TRBJ2-7; D gene uncertain. The CDR3 sequence is CASSLPTVSYEQYF. In DNA form, the CDR3 reads TGTGCCAGCAGCTTACCGACTGTTTCGTACGAGCAGTACTTC.